In its sample, the clone carrying this TCR beta chain was seen a few times. The data are from a study of blood T cell repertoires in COVID-19. Study as a whole: Acute and convalescent COVID-19 specimens originated in the United States, Italy and Spain. In each case, the material was cDNA or gDNA derived from T cells, B-cell-depleted T cells, or PBMCs.

Germline V gene sequence: CDR1 MNHEY, CDR2 SVGAGI. Trimming shortened V by 4 bases and J by 5 bases, and 11 bases separated the two germline ends. This CDR3 comprises 13 residues. As processed by the authors: Reference gene primer amplification gave estimated nucleated cell counts. The method was immunoSEQ multiplex PCR; TCRdb's version includes in-frame clones alone and lacks a portion of them. V, J and clone size were drawn from that table, and D and trimming were deduced from the DNA. Found here are approximately 200,000 clones, approximately 86% of them singletons; the top ten hold around 2.3%. The chain employs TRBV6-5 and TRBJ1-1; D remains unclear. The sequence came from a man between 65 and 85 years old with active or convalescent COVID-19. Sequenced: peripheral blood. CDR3 sequence reads: CASSSDTVTEAFF. Here the CDR3 DNA reads TGTGCCAGCAGTTCTGACACGGTTACTGAAGCTTTCTTT.